Here is one T cell receptor beta chain with its context. Its antigen remains unknown. This record belongs to a study of T cell repertoires in cytomegalovirus infection. Findings and caveats of the study: HLA-C-restricted CMV-specific TCR beta clonotypes were dominant in the ex vivo response.

Trimming stripped 3 bases from V and 1 base from J, with 6 bases between. Germline CDR1 is LNHNV and CDR2 is YYDKDF (reference sequence). The CDR3 covers 13 residues. TCRdb itself ran the reads through MiXCR, one entry per CDR3 protein. The sample lists 600,000 to 800,000 distinct CDR3 sequences, 20% to 25% seen once, with 7% to 9% in the top ten. The sequencing input was CD8+ T cells from PBMCs. The source is a human donor in good health (CMV status not recorded). Some clones in this sample may be carry-over from other donors' samples. V usage is TRBV15 and J usage is TRBJ1-1; D gene ambiguous. The CDR3 sequence: CATSSVKNTEAFF. DNA for the CDR3: TGTGCCACCAGCAGCGTGAAGAACACTGAAGCTTTCTTT.